These 21 T cell receptor beta chains were sequenced from one sample in a study of beta chain features in type 1 diabetes. Expressed TCRB transcripts were sequenced after all isolated RNA was converted to cDNA. Generated by immunoSEQ multiplex PCR, the TCRdb table keeps only in-frame clones and is missing some. The table includes roughly 300,000 clones, approximately 14% detected once. Sequenced: central memory CD4+ T cells from blood. The origin of the receptors is a man in his thirties or forties in good health.

This clone appeared a single time. The DNA is omitted, as the CDR3 cannot be located on it reliably, and the CDR3 follows TCRdb's listing. This chain uses TRBV7-3 with TRBJ2-2; the table's D gene call, TRBD2, was not cross checked with the DNA. Inclusive of both ends, the CDR3 amounts to 15 amino acids. In germline, CDR1 is SGHTA, CDR2 FQGTGA. CDR3 sequence reads: CASSFGGKTPGSCFF.

This clone was detected only a few times. This chain uses TRBV5-1 with TRBJ2-3; no firm D call. The CDR3 spans 14 residues. The V end was cut by 3 bases, the J end by 0 bases, with 8 bases between. The germline V gene encodes CDR1 SGHRS and CDR2 YFSETQ. The CDR3 bases are TGCGCCAGCAGCTCACTTACGAGCACAGATACGCAGTATTTT. It encodes CASSSLTSTDTQYF.

This clone has more than one count but fewer than ten. One base separates it from a far larger clone, so it is likely a read error. This sequence joins TRBV5-4 and TRBJ2-7, with 7 positions matching TRBD2. V lost 0 bases and J lost 5; bases outside the gene matches: 11. The CDR3 runs 16 residues. Germline CDR1 reads SGHNT; CDR2 reads YYREEE (reference sequence). The CDR3 sequence is CASSLAMGGNKHEQYF. The CDR3 nucleotides read TGTGCCAGCAGCTTGGCCATGGGGGGGAACAAACACGAGCAGTACTTC.

This clone has only a few counts. The chain carries TRBV9 and TRBJ2-1, with 13 bases that match TRBD2. CDR1 and CDR2 (germline): SGDLS, YYNGEE. V gave up 3 bases and J gave up 12 bases; unmatched junction bases: 21. There are 19 residues in the CDR3. The CDR3 DNA reads TGTGCCAGCAGCGATCATGGCGGGACTAGCGGGGTGCAGAAACAATGGCAGTTCTTC. This encodes CASSDHGGTSGVQKQWQFF.

The gene calls are TRBV5-4 and TRBJ2-3; TRBD1 aligns across 10 bases. V gave up 5 bases and J gave up 5 bases; unmatched junction bases: 8. This CDR3 comprises 15 residues. Germline V gene lookup returns CDR1 SGHNT and CDR2 YYREEE (reference sequence). CDR3 sequence (DNA): TGTGCCAGCAGTTCTATCGGGACAGGGGTAGATACGCAGTATTTT. The encoded protein is CASSSIGTGVDTQYF.

This clone was detected many times. This sample also contains other DNA sequences that code for the same CDR3. The chain joins TRBV7-2 to TRBJ2-5, with 7 bases matching TRBD1. The germline CDR1 and CDR2 sequences are SGHTA and FQGNSA. V gave up 1 base and J gave up 1 base; unmatched junction bases: 3. The CDR3 is 15 residues long. The CDR3: CASSLGGTAQETQYF. The CDR3 DNA follows: TGTGCCAGCAGCTTAGGGGGGACAGCCCAAGAGACCCAGTACTTC. Full variable domain (remainder filled in from reference TRBV7-2 and TRBJ2-5): GAGVSQSPSNKVTEKGKDVELRCDPISGHTALYWYRQSLGQGLEFLIYFQGNSAPDKSGLPSDRFSAERTGGSVSTLTIQRTQQEDSAVYLCASSLGGTAQETQYFGPGTRLLVL.

This chain links TRBV15 with TRBJ2-3; 11 bases match TRBD2. The CDR3 has 16 residues. Per germline, CDR1 LNHNV and CDR2 YYDKDF (reference sequence). J lost 4 bases, V lost 3 bases, and 6 bases had no gene match. CDR3 sequence reads: CATSRVLAGVPDTQYF. The CDR3 bases are TGTGCCACCAGCAGGGTACTAGCGGGAGTCCCAGATACGCAGTATTTT. Supplemented by reference TRBV15 and TRBJ2-3, the full variable domain reads DAMVIQNPRYQVTQFGKPVTLSCSQTLNHNVMYWYQQKSSQAPKLLFHYYDKDFNNEADTPDNFQSRRPNTSFCFLDIRSPGLGDTAMYLCATSRVLAGVPDTQYFGPGTRLTVL.

The chain carries TRBV6-6 and TRBJ2-3; 8 bases line up with TRBD2. The germline CDR1 and CDR2 sequences are MNHNY and SVGAGI (reference sequence). The CDR3 covers 15 residues. V trimming: 6 bases; J trimming: 2 bases; junction bases outside the gene matches: 7. The CDR3 DNA is TGTGCCAGCAGGGATAGCGGGGTACCCACAGATACGCAGTATTTT. As protein: CASRDSGVPTDTQYF.

This chain links TRBV2 with TRBJ1-1, with TRBD1 as a possible D gene (6 bases). CDR1 is SNHLY and CDR2 is FYNNEI in the germline V gene. This CDR3 has 13 residues. Trimming stripped 6 bases from V and 1 base from J, with 9 bases between. CDR3 DNA sequence: TGTGCCAGCAGCAGGGACACGAACACTGAAGCTTTCTTT. Protein: CASSRDTNTEAFF.

The chain carries TRBV4-2 and TRBJ2-3; D is unclear. This CDR3 comprises 16 residues. CDR1 is LGHNA, CDR2 YNFKEQ, per germline. V lost 0 bases and J lost 3, with 13 bases in between. This CDR3 reads CASSQESRGLTDTQYF. The CDR3, as DNA: TGTGCCAGCAGCCAAGAGTCGAGAGGCCTAACAGATACGCAGTATTTT.

This clone was detected only a few times. Written as DNA, the CDR3 is TGTGCCAGCAGCTTAGAGAGGGCCCGCTCTGGAAACACCATATATTTT. It specifies CASSLERARSGNTIYF. The genes are TRBV11-3 and TRBJ1-3; D ambiguous. The V end was cut by 0 bases, the J end by 0 bases, with 9 bases between. The germline V gene encodes CDR1 SGHNT and CDR2 YENEEA. The length of the CDR3 is 16 residues.

The chain couples TRBV5-5 to TRBJ2-2, with no clear D. The CDR3 covers 14 residues. Germline V gene lookup returns CDR1 SGHKS and CDR2 YYEKEE (reference sequence). The V and J ends lost 0 bases and 4 bases respectively, with 7 bases between them. CDR3 residues: CASSLEQSTGELFF. The CDR3 bases are TGTGCCAGCAGCTTGGAACAGTCCACCGGGGAGCTGTTTTTT.

J is TRBJ1-2 and V is TRBV6-6; 8 nucleotides align to TRBD1. The J segment lost 6 bases and the V segment lost 10 bases, leaving 7 bases of the junction unmatched. Per the germline V gene, CDR1 is MNHNY and CDR2 is SVGAGI (reference sequence). The CDR3 loop spans 12 amino acids. The CDR3 region is CATQGAGDGYTF. The CDR3, as DNA: TGTGCCACCCAGGGGGCAGGGGATGGCTACACCTTC.

The chain has TRBV13 and TRBJ2-3, with 11 bases matching TRBD2. The junction had 2 bases not matched to a gene; V was cut back by 2 bases and J by 1 base. The CDR3 is made up of 16 amino acids. CDR1 is PRHDT and CDR2 is FYEKMQ in the germline V gene (reference sequence). The CDR3 reads CASSLLSGRGTDTQYF. The CDR3 region has the DNA TGTGCCAGCAGCTTACTTAGCGGGAGGGGCACAGATACGCAGTATTTT.

This rearrangement joins TRBV7-2 to TRBJ2-5; TRBD1 might be the D (6 bases). Germline CDR1 reads SGHTA; CDR2 reads FQGNSA. Between the trimmed V and J ends, which lost 5 bases and 9 bases, there was a span of 19 bases. The CDR3 runs to 14 residues. The CDR3 region is CASSPGHSQGSQYF. DNA for the CDR3: TGTGCCAGCAGCCCCGGACACTCCCAGGGGTCCCAGTACTTC. Supplemented by reference TRBV7-2 and TRBJ2-5, the full variable domain reads GAGVSQSPSNKVTEKGKDVELRCDPISGHTALYWYRQSLGQGLEFLIYFQGNSAPDKSGLPSDRFSAERTGGSVSTLTIQRTQQEDSAVYLCASSPGHSQGSQYFGPGTRLLVL.

The table lists this clone with a few counts. This chain's CDR3 is CASSQGQGYNEQFF. CDR3 DNA: TGTGCCAGCAGCCAAGGACAGGGCTACAATGAGCAGTTCTTC. The genes are TRBV7-9 and TRBJ2-1, with 8 bases matching TRBD1. The CDR3 loop spans 14 amino acids. V gave up 5 bases and J gave up 3 bases; unmatched junction bases: 3. The germline V gene has CDR1 SEHNR and CDR2 FQNEAQ (reference sequence).

The CDR3 loop reads CASSARQGQLVNTEAFF. The CDR3 coding sequence is TGTGCCAGTAGTGCCCGACAGGGGCAACTTGTGAACACTGAAGCTTTCTTT. This chain uses TRBV19 with TRBJ1-1, with 8 bases aligning to TRBD1. Germline V gives CDR1 LNHDA, CDR2 SQIVND (reference sequence). Trimming removed 5 bases from V and 0 bases from J; junction bases left unmatched: 11. The CDR3 loop spans 17 amino acids.

This clone was seen repeatedly, ten times or more. CDR3 region: CASSQARRPGGNNEQFF. CDR3 sequence (DNA): TGCGCCAGCAGCCAAGCTCGGAGGCCGGGTGGGAACAATGAGCAGTTCTTC. The J gene is TRBJ2-1, the V gene TRBV4-1, with D possibly being TRBD2 (5 bases). V was cut by 1 base and J by 5 bases, with 18 bases left in between. This CDR3 spans 17 amino acids. Per the germline V gene, CDR1 is MGHRA and CDR2 is YSYEKL.

As regards this clone: Additional DNA sequences in this sample encode the identical CDR3. This chain joins TRBV7-2 and TRBJ2-2; D ambiguous. CDR3 length: 14 residues. The V gene's germline CDR1 is SGHTA and CDR2 FQGNSA. Trimming cost V 3 bases and J 1 base, with 6 bases left between them. The CDR3 here is CASSLSGNTGELFF. CDR3 bases: TGTGCCAGCAGCTTGAGTGGGAACACCGGGGAGCTGTTTTTT.

The CDR3 DNA is TGTGCCAGCAGCGTAGCACTAGCTTTGGCCAATGAGCAGTTCTTC. Translation: CASSVALALANEQFF. The chain couples TRBV9 to TRBJ2-1; D may be TRBD2 (6 bases). Germline V gene sequence: CDR1 SGDLS, CDR2 YYNGEE. The CDR3 has 15 residues. The V gene lost 0 bases and the J gene lost 6 bases, with 13 bases spanning the gap.

This clone was seen only a few times. The V and J genes are TRBV11-3 and TRBJ1-1; D remains unclear. This CDR3 region has 13 residues. The germline V and J ends were trimmed by 4 bases and 8 bases, with 14 bases remaining between them. CDR1 is SGHNT, CDR2 YENEEA, per germline. The DNA for the CDR3 is TGTGCCAGCAGCTCCGGACCCCCAGGAGAAGCTTTCTTT. Translating gives CASSSGPPGEAFF.